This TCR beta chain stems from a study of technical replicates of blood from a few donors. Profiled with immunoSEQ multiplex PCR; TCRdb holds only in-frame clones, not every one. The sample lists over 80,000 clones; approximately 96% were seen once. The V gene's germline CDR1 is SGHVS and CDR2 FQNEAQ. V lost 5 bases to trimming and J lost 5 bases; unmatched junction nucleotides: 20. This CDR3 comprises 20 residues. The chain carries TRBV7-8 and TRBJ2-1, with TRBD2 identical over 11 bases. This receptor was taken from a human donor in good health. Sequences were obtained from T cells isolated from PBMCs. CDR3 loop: CASSIRDRQTSGSPHNEQFF. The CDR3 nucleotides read TGTGCCAGCAGCATCCGGGACAGGCAAACTAGCGGGAGCCCCCACAATGAGCAGTTCTTC.